Below, 4 T cell receptor beta chains from the same sample are listed, as sequenced in a study of T cell responses to AZD1222 COVID-19 vaccine. Repertoires were generated with immunoSEQ multiplex PCR, while TCRdb's copy carries only in-frame clones and drops some. The table records roughly 150,000 clones, 92% of them present only once. Sequencing was performed on peripheral blood, taken on day 0 of AZD1222 vaccination. The source of these receptors is an adult in good health.

The chain combines TRBV7-8 with TRBJ1-3; D is perhaps TRBD1 (5 bases). CDR3 length: 17 residues. Germline CDR1 and CDR2: SGHVS and FQNEAQ. The V end lost 0 bases, the J end lost 4 bases, and 16 bases lay between the germline ends. The CDR3 sequence is CASSLARGGTSGNTIYF. The CDR3 bases are TGTGCCAGCAGCTTAGCGCGGGGGGGGACCTCAGGAAACACCATATATTTT.

V and J are TRBV11-2 and TRBJ2-5, with D unclear. CDR1 is SGHAT, CDR2 FQNNGV, per germline. V shed 0 bases and J shed 4 bases, with 6 bases lying between them. There are 13 residues in the CDR3. CDR3: CASSLDSRETQYF. CDR3 sequence (DNA): TGTGCCAGCAGCTTAGATAGTCGAGAGACCCAGTACTTC.

This clone occurred once. The rearrangement links TRBV2 to TRBJ2-3, with TRBD2 identical over 7 bases. The CDR3 totals 16 residues. The germline CDR1 and CDR2 sequences are SNHLY and FYNNEI. The trim removed 2 bases at V and 2 bases at J, leaving 7 bases unmatched. This chain's CDR3 is CASSEWGRGNTDTQYF. Here the CDR3 DNA reads TGTGCCAGCAGTGAATGGGGGAGGGGAAACACAGATACGCAGTATTTT.

This rearrangement joins TRBV6-1 to TRBJ2-7; D not certain. CDR1 is MNHNS, CDR2 SASEGT, per germline. This CDR3 is built from 13 residues. Trimming cost V 1 base and J 4 bases, with 8 bases left between them. The CDR3 loop is CASSEEGRYEQYF. In DNA form, the CDR3 reads TGTGCCAGCAGTGAAGAAGGAAGATACGAGCAGTACTTC.